Presented here are 14 T cell receptor beta chains from one specimen sequenced in a study of technical replicates of blood from several donors. Here immunoSEQ multiplex PCR was the method, and the copy in TCRdb shows in-frame clones only, minus some. This sample yields tens of thousands of clones, of which roughly 90% are seen a single time; 0.42% belongs to the top ten. Source material: T cells isolated from PBMCs. The receptors come from a human donor in good health.

V and J are TRBV5-6 and TRBJ1-5, with 7 positions matching TRBD1. CDR1 SGHDT and CDR2 YYEEEE come from the germline V gene. V lost 0 bases to trimming and J lost 6 bases; unmatched junction nucleotides: 3. The CDR3 has 14 amino acids. CDR3 in amino acids: CASSLDRGIQPQHF. DNA for the CDR3: TGTGCCAGCAGCTTGGACAGGGGTATTCAGCCCCAGCATTTT.

The J gene is TRBJ2-7, the V gene TRBV19; 7 bases agree with TRBD1. The V gene's germline CDR1 is LNHDA and CDR2 SQIVND (reference sequence). After removal of 4 bases from V and 1 base from J, the junction contained 7 bases not matched to a gene. The length of the CDR3 is 15 residues. The CDR3 loop is CASSTGTAISYEQYF. The DNA of the CDR3 is TGTGCCAGTAGTACCGGGACAGCGATTTCCTACGAGCAGTACTTC. The full variable domain, its missing parts supplied by reference TRBV19 and TRBJ2-7, is DGGITQSPKYLFRKEGQNVTLSCEQNLNHDAMYWYRQDPGQGLRLIYYSQIVNDFQKGDIAEGYSVSREKKESFPLTVTSAQKNPTAFYLCASSTGTAISYEQYFGPGTRLTVT.

The chain links TRBV4-3 to TRBJ1-1; 7 bases fit TRBD1. J lost 6 bases, V lost 3 bases, and 7 bases had no gene match. CDR3 length: 14 residues. Germline V gene lookup returns CDR1 LGHNA and CDR2 YSLEER. The CDR3 protein is CASSHDRARPEAFF. The CDR3 nucleotides read TGCGCCAGCAGCCACGACAGGGCGAGGCCTGAAGCTTTCTTT.

The chain carries TRBV19 and TRBJ2-5; TRBD2 agrees at 15 bases. The V and J ends lost 4 bases and 3 bases, in that order; junction bases with no gene match: 9. The CDR3 spans 18 residues. CDR1 and CDR2 from the germline V gene are LNHDA and SQIVND (reference sequence). The CDR3 loop is CASSTYGLAGGGEETQYF. In nucleotides, the CDR3 is TGTGCCAGTAGTACCTATGGACTAGCGGGAGGGGGAGAAGAGACCCAGTACTTC. The whole variable domain, remainder taken from reference TRBV19 and TRBJ2-5, is DGGITQSPKYLFRKEGQNVTLSCEQNLNHDAMYWYRQDPGQGLRLIYYSQIVNDFQKGDIAEGYSVSREKKESFPLTVTSAQKNPTAFYLCASSTYGLAGGGEETQYFGPGTRLLVL.

The chain links TRBV29-1 to TRBJ2-3; 12 nucleotides line up with TRBD2. J lost 1 base, V lost 5 bases, and 4 bases had no gene match. This CDR3 spans 15 amino acids. CDR1 and CDR2 (germline): SQVTM, ANQGSEA. Here the CDR3 reads CSVRLAGEGTDTQYF. CDR3 bases: TGCAGCGTTAGACTAGCGGGAGAAGGCACAGATACGCAGTATTTT.

The chain couples TRBV29-1 to TRBJ1-2; TRBD1 agrees at 8 bases. J gave up 4 bases and V 2 bases, and 3 bases lay outside the gene matches. Germline CDR1 is SQVTM and CDR2 is ANQGSEA. The CDR3 is 13 residues long. The CDR3 protein is CSVESDRAYGYTF. For the CDR3, the DNA is TGCAGCGTTGAATCGGACAGGGCCTATGGCTACACCTTC. The variable domain in full, with the rest retrieved from reference TRBV29-1 and TRBJ1-2, is SAVISQKPSRDICQRGTSLTIQCQVDSQVTMMFWYRQQPGQSLTLIATANQGSEATYESGFVIDKFPISRPNLTFSTLTVSNMSPEDSSIYLCSVESDRAYGYTFGSGTRLTVV.

This clone has just one count. The chain links TRBV15 to TRBJ2-1; TRBD2 matches 10 bases. Germline CDR1 reads LNHNV; CDR2 reads YYDKDF (reference sequence). The CDR3 runs to 15 residues. V was pared by 5 bases and J by 3 bases, with 4 bases of the junction left unmatched. The CDR3 nucleotides read TGTGCCACCAGCTTTGGACTAGCGGACTACAATGAGCAGTTCTTC. Its translation: CATSFGLADYNEQFF.

This rearrangement joins TRBV28 to TRBJ2-1, with D unclear. CDR3 length equals 15 residues. The V end lost 2 bases, the J end lost 3 bases, and 11 bases lay between the germline ends. Germline CDR1 is MDHEN and CDR2 is SYDVKM. The DNA for the CDR3 is TGTGCCAGCAGTTTAGGAATAGGAGACTACAATGAGCAGTTCTTC. This codes for CASSLGIGDYNEQFF.

This chain links TRBV11-2 with TRBJ2-3; 9 bases agree with TRBD2. The ends lost 3 bases at V and 2 bases at J; junction bases unmatched: 3. This CDR3 contains 15 residues. CDR1 and CDR2 from the germline V gene are SGHAT and FQNNGV. CDR3 amino acids: CASSLLAGATDTQYF. The CDR3 coding sequence is TGTGCCAGCAGCTTGTTAGCGGGAGCCACAGATACGCAGTATTTT.

The genes are TRBV5-4 and TRBJ1-1; TRBD1 is a possible D gene (5 bases). The CDR3 runs to 14 residues. Deletions cut 0 bases from V and 2 bases from J, with 8 bases between. CDR1 is SGHNT, CDR2 YYREEE, per germline (reference sequence). The CDR3 coding sequence is TGTGCCAGCAGCTTGGGGTGGGGCAACACTGAAGCTTTCTTT. Protein: CASSLGWGNTEAFF.

The J gene is TRBJ2-7, the V gene TRBV5-1, with 11 bases matching TRBD1. The CDR3 is 15 amino acids. Germline V CDR1 and CDR2: SGHRS, YFSETQ. Trimming at V came to 4 bases and at J to 9 bases, leaving 12 bases not matched to a gene. The CDR3 region has the DNA TGCGCCAGCAGCCGGGGACAGGGGGATTTGGGGGTGCAGTACTTC. It translates to CASSRGQGDLGVQYF.

This chain joins TRBV6-5 and TRBJ2-1, with 7 bases aligning to TRBD2. Germline CDR1 reads MNHEY; CDR2 reads SVGAGI. CDR3 length: 15 amino acids. The V gene end was trimmed by 1 base and the J gene end by 6 bases; junction bases not matched to a gene: 6. The CDR3 loop is CASSYFAGASNEQFF. In DNA form, the CDR3 reads TGTGCCAGCAGTTACTTCGCGGGAGCTTCCAATGAGCAGTTCTTC.

The chain recombines TRBV9 with TRBJ2-1, with D perhaps TRBD1 (5 bases). The CDR3 sequence is 16 residues long. The V end lost 1 base, the J end lost 0 bases, and 11 bases lay between the germline ends. Germline CDR1 SGDLS, CDR2 YYNGEE. The chain's CDR3 is CASSVQGSSSYNEQFF. CDR3 coding DNA: TGTGCCAGCAGCGTACAGGGATCGAGCTCCTACAATGAGCAGTTCTTC.

The rearrangement links TRBV2 to TRBJ1-2; D is possibly TRBD1 (5 bases). The germline V gene encodes CDR1 SNHLY and CDR2 FYNNEI. Trimming pared 7 bases from V and 7 bases from J, leaving 13 bases between. The CDR3 sequence is 12 residues long. The CDR3 DNA is TGTGCCAGCATCCAGGGTCCGAGTGGCTACACCTTC. It translates to CASIQGPSGYTF.